Reported below is one T cell receptor beta chain. Its target is not known. The read ends 3 residues early relative to the CDR3; the germline J gene fills the gap. These data belong to a study of T cells in women clearing cervical HPV infection. Study-wide findings and caveats: A classifier using richness and V gene abundances reached an AUC of over 0.75. It is unknown whether associations predate infection; no effector/memory or HPV-specific sorting.

The CDR3 is 18 residues long. Germline V gene data show CDR1 as SGHVS and CDR2 as FQNEAQ. Generated by immunoSEQ multiplex PCR, the TCRdb table keeps only in-frame clones and is missing some. With tens of thousands of clones in the sample, the ten largest clones hold about 5.2%. The sample comprised blood buffy coat. V and J are TRBV7-8 and TRBJ2-3; the match to TRBD2 covers 11 bases. The clonotype was recovered from a woman aged 18-70 years with a cervical HPV16 infection that either progressed to CIN3+ or cleared (not recorded which). The CDR3: CASSHGLAGGLSGETQYF. Incomplete CDR3 DNA: TGTGCCAGCAGCCACGGACTAGCGGGCGGTCTTTCGGGGGAGACG. Full variable domain (rest looked up from reference TRBV7-8 and TRBJ2-3): GAGVSQSPRYKVAKRGQDVALRCDPISGHVSLFWYQQALGQGPEFLTYFQNEAQLDKSGLPSDRFFAERPEGSVSTLKIQRTQQEDSAVYLCASSHGLAGGLSGETQYFGPGTRLTVL.